Listed below are T cell receptor beta chains from one sample, sequenced in a study of control samples from healthy donors and cancer patients. Sequenced by immunoSEQ multiplex PCR; TCRdb stores in-frame clones only, minus some. The data contain roughly 120,000 clones, more than 75% of them seen just once; the ten biggest clones take up 2.3%. Sequenced input: blood. All receptors derive from a woman in her seventies in good health. CDR3s include the opening cysteine and the closing phenylalanine or tryptophan. Each record gives: J gene, CDR3 length, clone size, V gene, D gene, CDR3 DNA, CDR3 protein. D genes are given only for firm matches. The listing skips clone size in some rows; elsewhere it reads once, few, many or a size class.

j_call: TRBJ1-4
cdr3_length: 15
clone_size: NA
v_call: TRBV4-1
d_call: TRBD1
cdr3_nt: TGCGCCAGCAGCCGCTTACAGGGGTCCAATGAAAAACTGTTTTTT
cdr3_aa: CASSRLQGSNEKLFF

j_call: TRBJ1-2
cdr3_length: 13
clone_size: NA
v_call: TRBV24-1
d_call: NA
cdr3_nt: TGTGCCACCAGTGATTTCACAGGAAATGGCTACACCTTC
cdr3_aa: CATSDFTGNGYTF

j_call: TRBJ1-4
cdr3_length: 15
clone_size: once
v_call: TRBV5-6
d_call: TRBD1
cdr3_nt: TGTGCCAGCAGTCGCAACAGGGGGCTGAGAGAAAAACTGTTTTTT
cdr3_aa: CASSRNRGLREKLFF

j_call: TRBJ1-6
cdr3_length: 12
clone_size: NA
v_call: TRBV6-5
d_call: NA
cdr3_nt: TGTGCCAGCAGTCCCACGATGGCACCCCTCCACTTT
cdr3_aa: CASSPTMAPLHF

j_call: TRBJ1-2
cdr3_length: 15
clone_size: NA
v_call: TRBV18
d_call: NA
cdr3_nt: TGTGCCAGCTCACCGGTGCGGGGAGGCGACTATGGCTACACCTTC
cdr3_aa: CASSPVRGGDYGYTF

j_call: TRBJ1-5
cdr3_length: 14
clone_size: NA
v_call: TRBV27
d_call: NA
cdr3_nt: TGTGCCAGCAGTTTTTCGGGGTATAATCAGCCCCAGCATTTT
cdr3_aa: CASSFSGYNQPQHF

j_call: TRBJ1-1
cdr3_length: 16
clone_size: NA
v_call: TRBV4-2
d_call: TRBD1
cdr3_nt: TGTGCCAGCAGCCAAAGAGGACAGGGCATGAACACTGAAGCTTTCTTT
cdr3_aa: CASSQRGQGMNTEAFF

j_call: TRBJ2-1
cdr3_length: 17
clone_size: once
v_call: TRBV7-3
d_call: NA
cdr3_nt: TGTGCCAGCAGCTTTATCGGAGGAAGGGCCTCCTACAATGAGCAGTTCTTC
cdr3_aa: CASSFIGGRASYNEQFF

j_call: TRBJ1-5
cdr3_length: 15
clone_size: NA
v_call: TRBV7-9
d_call: NA
cdr3_nt: TGTGCCAGCAGCTTAGGAGAAGTTAGCAATCAGCCCCAGCATTTT
cdr3_aa: CASSLGEVSNQPQHF

j_call: TRBJ2-7
cdr3_length: 13
clone_size: NA
v_call: TRBV24-1
d_call: NA
cdr3_nt: TGTGCCACCAGTGGACACAGTCTTATCGAGCAGTACTTC
cdr3_aa: CATSGHSLIEQYF

j_call: TRBJ2-2
cdr3_length: 13
clone_size: once
v_call: TRBV7-2
d_call: NA
cdr3_nt: TGTGCCAGCAGCTTAGGATCATACGGGGAGCTGTTTTTT
cdr3_aa: CASSLGSYGELFF

j_call: TRBJ1-1
cdr3_length: 14
clone_size: NA
v_call: TRBV10-3
d_call: NA
cdr3_nt: TGTGCCATCAGTGAGATGACGCGGCAGACTGAAGCTTTCTTT
cdr3_aa: CAISEMTRQTEAFF

j_call: TRBJ1-5
cdr3_length: 11
clone_size: NA
v_call: TRBV6-6
d_call: NA
cdr3_nt: TGTGCCAGCAGTTCTAGTCAGCCCCAGCATTTT
cdr3_aa: CASSSSQPQHF

j_call: TRBJ1-1
cdr3_length: 16
clone_size: NA
v_call: TRBV4-3
d_call: NA
cdr3_nt: TGCGCCAGCAGCCAGACCTCGGGGGGCATGAACACTGAAGCTTTCTTT
cdr3_aa: CASSQTSGGMNTEAFF

j_call: TRBJ2-5
cdr3_length: 16
clone_size: NA
v_call: TRBV15
d_call: NA
cdr3_nt: TGTGCCACCAGCAGAGCCGGGCTTCGGGCCTCGGAGACCCAGTACTTC
cdr3_aa: CATSRAGLRASETQYF

j_call: TRBJ1-6
cdr3_length: 11
clone_size: NA
v_call: TRBV3-1/TRBV3-2
d_call: NA
cdr3_nt: TGTGCCAGCAGCGCGAACTCACCCCTCCACTTT
cdr3_aa: CASSANSPLHF

j_call: TRBJ2-2
cdr3_length: 16
clone_size: NA
v_call: TRBV27
d_call: NA
cdr3_nt: TGTGCCAGCAGTTTACTGGCAGGGGCTGGAACCGGGGAGCTGTTTTTT
cdr3_aa: CASSLLAGAGTGELFF

j_call: TRBJ1-2
cdr3_length: 15
clone_size: NA
v_call: TRBV11-2
d_call: TRBD1
cdr3_nt: TGTGCCAGCAGCTTATGGGGCAGGGGGCTTTCTGGCTACACCTTC
cdr3_aa: CASSLWGRGLSGYTF

j_call: TRBJ2-5
cdr3_length: 15
clone_size: NA
v_call: TRBV4-2
d_call: NA
cdr3_nt: TGTGCCAGCAGCCAGGACCGACAGAGTCAAGAGACCCAGTACTTC
cdr3_aa: CASSQDRQSQETQYF

j_call: TRBJ2-3
cdr3_length: 17
clone_size: once
v_call: TRBV6-1
d_call: NA
cdr3_nt: TGTGCCAGCAGTGGACCCTACAGGGCACTGAATGTAGATACGCAGTATTTT
cdr3_aa: CASSGPYRALNVDTQYF

j_call: TRBJ1-1
cdr3_length: 17
clone_size: NA
v_call: TRBV18
d_call: TRBD1
cdr3_nt: TGTGCCAGCTCACCAGGGACAGGGGCCTTTGGGAACACTGAAGCTTTCTTT
cdr3_aa: CASSPGTGAFGNTEAFF

j_call: TRBJ1-1
cdr3_length: 16
clone_size: NA
v_call: TRBV5-1
d_call: TRBD1
cdr3_nt: TGCGCCAGCAGCTTGGGGACAGGGATGGGGTACACTGAAGCTTTCTTT
cdr3_aa: CASSLGTGMGYTEAFF

j_call: TRBJ2-5
cdr3_length: 14
clone_size: NA
v_call: TRBV3-1/TRBV3-2
d_call: NA
cdr3_nt: TGTGCCAGCAGCCAGCGGGACTCCCAAGAGACCCAGTACTTC
cdr3_aa: CASSQRDSQETQYF

j_call: TRBJ2-7
cdr3_length: 12
clone_size: NA
v_call: TRBV11-1
d_call: TRBD1
cdr3_nt: TGTGCCAGCAGTTATACAGGGGTCGAGCAGTACTTC
cdr3_aa: CASSYTGVEQYF

j_call: TRBJ2-3
cdr3_length: 16
clone_size: NA
v_call: TRBV14
d_call: TRBD2
cdr3_nt: TGTGCCAGCAGCGCTCTAGCGGGGGGCCGCACAGATACGCAGTATTTT
cdr3_aa: CASSALAGGRTDTQYF

j_call: TRBJ2-3
cdr3_length: 15
clone_size: NA
v_call: TRBV5-1
d_call: NA
cdr3_nt: TGCGCCAGTCGCCCCGGGCCCGGGGCCACAGATACGCAGTATTTT
cdr3_aa: CASRPGPGATDTQYF

j_call: TRBJ1-1
cdr3_length: 14
clone_size: NA
v_call: TRBV5-1
d_call: NA
cdr3_nt: TGCGCCAGCAGCTTGGACGGGATGAACACTGAAGCTTTCTTT
cdr3_aa: CASSLDGMNTEAFF

j_call: TRBJ2-1
cdr3_length: 15
clone_size: NA
v_call: TRBV7-2
d_call: TRBD2
cdr3_nt: TGTGCCAGCAGCGACCTAGCGGGCCCCTACAATGAGCAGTTCTTC
cdr3_aa: CASSDLAGPYNEQFF

j_call: TRBJ1-2
cdr3_length: 15
clone_size: NA
v_call: TRBV7-6
d_call: NA
cdr3_nt: TGTGCCAGCAGCTTAGCGCCCGAGAGTAACTATGGCTACACCTTC
cdr3_aa: CASSLAPESNYGYTF

j_call: TRBJ2-1
cdr3_length: 12
clone_size: NA
v_call: TRBV12-3/TRBV12-4
d_call: NA
cdr3_nt: TGTGCCAGCAGTTTAATATTGGGGGAGCAGTTCTTC
cdr3_aa: CASSLILGEQFF

j_call: TRBJ1-1
cdr3_length: 17
clone_size: once
v_call: TRBV19
d_call: TRBD1
cdr3_nt: TGTGCCAGTAGTGCCGGGTTGGGAAGGGGGCTGAACACTGAAGCTTTCTTT
cdr3_aa: CASSAGLGRGLNTEAFF

j_call: TRBJ1-3
cdr3_length: 12
clone_size: once
v_call: TRBV3-1/TRBV3-2
d_call: NA
cdr3_nt: TGTGCCAGCAGCGATTCTGGAAACACCATATATTTT
cdr3_aa: CASSDSGNTIYF

j_call: TRBJ1-5
cdr3_length: 15
clone_size: few
v_call: TRBV3-1/TRBV3-2
d_call: NA
cdr3_nt: TGTGCCAGCAGCCAAGTGGGAAAAAAACTTGAGCCCCAGCATTTT
cdr3_aa: CASSQVGKKLEPQHF